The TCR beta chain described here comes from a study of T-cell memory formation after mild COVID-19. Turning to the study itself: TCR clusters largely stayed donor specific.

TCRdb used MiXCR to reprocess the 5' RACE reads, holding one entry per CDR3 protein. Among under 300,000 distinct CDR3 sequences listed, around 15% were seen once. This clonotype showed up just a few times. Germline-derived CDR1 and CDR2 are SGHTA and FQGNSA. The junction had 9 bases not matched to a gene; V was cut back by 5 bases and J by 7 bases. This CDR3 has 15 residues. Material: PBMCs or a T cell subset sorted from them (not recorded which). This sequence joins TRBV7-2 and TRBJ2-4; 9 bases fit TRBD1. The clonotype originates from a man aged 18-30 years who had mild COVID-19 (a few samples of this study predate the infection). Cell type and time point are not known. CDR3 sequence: CASSPGQGGRNIQYF. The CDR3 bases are TGTGCCAGCAGCCCGGGACAGGGTGGTCGGAACATTCAGTACTTC.